These 28 T cell receptor beta chains came from one sample sequenced in a study of CD8+ T cells in alopecia areata. Extracted RNA was reverse transcribed, and the resulting cDNA served as sequencing template. The protocol was immunoSEQ multiplex PCR, while the TCRdb copy is restricted to in-frame clones and leaves out a portion. The table includes about 250,000 clones, roughly 69% detected once. The material sequenced was CD4+ T cells sorted from blood, taken at week 0. The receptors were sampled from a human donor with alopecia areata.

V gene TRBV5-6 combines with J gene TRBJ1-2, with D uncertain. CDR1 and CDR2 from the germline V gene are SGHDT and YYEEEE. V lost 0 bases to trimming and J lost 8 bases, with 11 bases between them. The CDR3 extends over 13 amino acids. The CDR3 bases are TGTGCCAGCAGCTTGGCTGGGGTGGACGGCTACACCTTC. Encoded protein: CASSLAGVDGYTF.

The V gene is TRBV29-1, the J gene TRBJ2-6; D is perhaps TRBD1 (6 bases). Germline values: CDR1 SQVTM, CDR2 ANQGSEA. V gave up 4 bases and J gave up 5 bases, with 12 bases separating them. The CDR3 loop spans 14 amino acids. The CDR3 DNA reads TGCAGCGTTGTAGGGGGACACCGGGCCAACGTCCTGACTTTC. Its translation is CSVVGGHRANVLTF.

The rearrangement joins TRBV29-1 to TRBJ2-3, with no clear D. CDR3 length: 12 amino acids. CDR1 is SQVTM, CDR2 ANQGSEA, per germline. V was pared by 4 bases and J by 8 bases, with 13 bases between. This CDR3 is CSVADNWATQYF. In DNA form, the CDR3 reads TGCAGCGTTGCTGATAATTGGGCTACGCAGTATTTT.

This clone has only a few counts. One end of the junction varies from germline; a read error may be responsible. V and J are TRBV4-1 and TRBJ2-5, with no clear D. The germline gives CDR1 MGHRA, CDR2 YSYEKL. This CDR3 is 10 amino acids long. The CDR3 loop is CASSQETQYF. CDR3 in DNA: TGCGCCAGCAGTCAAGAGACCCAGTACTTC.

The chain combines TRBV2 with TRBJ2-1; weak D call: TRBD2 (6 bases). Between the trimmed V and J ends, which lost 0 bases and 4 bases, there was a span of 7 bases. Germline CDR1 is SNHLY and CDR2 is FYNNEI. This CDR3 region has 14 residues. This chain's CDR3 is CASSEARGYNEQFF. DNA of the CDR3: TGTGCCAGCAGTGAAGCGCGGGGTTACAATGAGCAGTTCTTC.

The table lists this clone with a few counts. The gene calls are TRBV18 and TRBJ1-5, with D perhaps matching TRBD1 (5 bases). V shed 1 base and J shed 3 bases, with 10 bases lying between them. Germline loops: CDR1 KGHSH, CDR2 LQKENI. The CDR3 loop spans 15 amino acids. The CDR3 sequence: CASSPRGDVNQPQHF. The CDR3 nucleotides read TGTGCCAGCTCACCACGAGGGGACGTCAATCAGCCCCAGCATTTT.

This clone turned up a few times. The gene calls are TRBV5-1 and TRBJ2-2; possibly TRBD2 for D (6 bases). The CDR3 is 14 residues long. The germline V gene has CDR1 SGHRS and CDR2 YFSETQ. V lost 5 bases to trimming and J lost 6 bases, with 14 bases between them. CDR3 in DNA: TGCGCCAGCAGGCCGGAGGGGTTCGCCGGGGAGCTGTTTTTT. Amino acid sequence: CASRPEGFAGELFF.

This clone has a single count. The chain uses TRBV11-2 and TRBJ2-7; 8 bases are shared with TRBD1. This CDR3 spans 14 amino acids. CDR1 is SGHAT, CDR2 FQNNGV, per germline. V shed 5 bases and J 6 bases; nucleotides not matched to a gene: 9. CDR3 bases: TGTGCCAGCAGCACCGGGACAGGTTATGGCGAGCAGTACTTC. Its protein is CASSTGTGYGEQYF.

This sequence joins TRBV29-1 and TRBJ1-1; D is uncertain. In germline, CDR1 is SQVTM, CDR2 ANQGSEA. This CDR3 is built from 13 residues. V lost 4 bases and J 1 base, leaving 10 bases between the germline ends. This CDR3 reads CSVGYAPNTEAFF. The CDR3 DNA follows: TGCAGCGTTGGGTATGCCCCGAACACTGAAGCTTTCTTT.

V is TRBV30 and J is TRBJ1-2; D ambiguous. Germline CDR1 is GTSNPN and CDR2 is SVGIG (reference sequence). V lost 3 bases, J lost 5 bases, and 13 bases lay in between. The CDR3 loop spans 13 amino acids. CDR3 nucleotides: TGTGCCTGGAGCCTAGGTGTGGGGTATGGCTACACCTTC. Encoded protein: CAWSLGVGYGYTF.

V usage is TRBV18 and J usage is TRBJ1-2; TRBD1 matches at 8 bases. Looked up from germline, CDR1 is KGHSH and CDR2 is LQKENI. The V and J ends lost 5 bases and 6 bases, in that order; junction bases with no gene match: 14. The CDR3 totals 16 residues. The CDR3 spells CASSERPTTGADGYTF. The CDR3 coding sequence is TGTGCCAGCTCAGAACGCCCCACGACAGGGGCCGATGGCTACACCTTC.

V gene TRBV5-6 combines with J gene TRBJ1-6; D is ambiguous. The CDR3 consists of 13 residues. Trimming took 0 bases from V and 7 from J, leaving 5 bases between them. Germline loops: CDR1 SGHDT, CDR2 YYEEEE. The CDR3 nucleotides read TGTGCCAGCAGCTTGGTTCAGAATTCACCCCTCCACTTT. This encodes CASSLVQNSPLHF.

This clone was found a few times. The J gene is TRBJ2-3, the V gene TRBV29-1; 11 bases line up with TRBD2. Looked up from germline, CDR1 is SQVTM and CDR2 is ANQGSEA. The CDR3 has 13 amino acids. V shed 1 base and J 6 bases; nucleotides not matched to a gene: 0. CDR3 DNA sequence: TGCAGCGTTGAAGGACTAGCGGGGGATACGCAGTATTTT. Residues: CSVEGLAGDTQYF.

The table lists this clone with a few counts. V gene TRBV4-3 combines with J gene TRBJ1-2; possible D gene TRBD1, 5 bases. Between the trimmed V and J ends, which lost 3 bases and 6 bases, there was a span of 20 bases. In germline, CDR1 is LGHNA, CDR2 YSLEER. The CDR3 runs 16 residues. The CDR3 is CASSQPLDSWEDGYTF. The CDR3 nucleotides read TGCGCCAGCAGCCAGCCCTTAGACAGCTGGGAGGATGGCTACACCTTC.

The chain links TRBV9 to TRBJ1-2, with a possible D match to TRBD1 (6 bases). The CDR3 is 13 amino acids. The V and J ends lost 0 bases and 6 bases respectively, with 9 bases between them. Germline V gene data show CDR1 as SGDLS and CDR2 as YYNGEE. The CDR3 DNA reads as TGTGCCAGCAGCGTAGGTTCAGGGGATGGCTACACCTTC. This gives the protein CASSVGSGDGYTF.

The V gene is TRBV5-1, the J gene TRBJ1-2; 11 bases map to TRBD1. V was pared by 4 bases and J by 10 bases, with 6 bases of the junction left unmatched. There are 13 residues in the CDR3. Germline V gene sequence: CDR1 SGHRS, CDR2 YFSETQ. CDR3 bases: TGCGCCAGCAGCACGGGACAGGGGGACCTCTACACCTTC. Its translation: CASSTGQGDLYTF.

The rearrangement uses TRBV5-4 and TRBJ2-5, with 8 bases fitting TRBD1. V lost 4 bases and J lost 0; bases outside the gene matches: 5. The CDR3 sequence is 15 residues long. Germline CDR1 and CDR2: SGHNT and YYREEE (reference sequence). The CDR3 DNA reads TGTGCCAGCAGCCTCGCACAGGGGGACCAAGAGACCCAGTACTTC. Its protein is CASSLAQGDQETQYF.

There are a few counts of this clone. This chain links TRBV11-2 with TRBJ1-1; D is undetermined. The V end was cut by 4 bases, the J end by 1 base, with 4 bases between. CDR1 SGHAT and CDR2 FQNNGV come from the germline V gene. This CDR3 is 12 amino acids long. The CDR3 is CASSWGNTEAFF. The DNA of the CDR3 is TGTGCCAGCAGCTGGGGGAACACTGAAGCTTTCTTT.

The genes are TRBV20-1 and TRBJ1-2; D is perhaps TRBD1 (5 bases). Trimming shortened V by 6 bases and J by 7 bases, and 9 bases separated the two germline ends. The germline V gene has CDR1 DFQATT and CDR2 SNEGSKA (reference sequence). This CDR3 has 10 residues. The CDR3: CSAREAGYTF. The CDR3 DNA sequence: TGCAGTGCCAGGGAGGCTGGCTACACCTTC.

The chain links TRBV9 to TRBJ2-7, with D uncertain. CDR3 length: 13 residues. The ends were cut back, 0 bases at V and 2 bases at J, with 6 bases in the middle. Germline V lookup: CDR1 SGDLS, CDR2 YYNGEE. The CDR3 loop is CASSVAPAYEQYF. The CDR3, as DNA: TGTGCCAGCAGCGTAGCTCCGGCCTACGAGCAGTACTTC. Full variable domain (rest looked up from reference TRBV9 and TRBJ2-7): DSGVTQTPKHLITATGQRVTLRCSPRSGDLSVYWYQQSLDQGLQFLIQYYNGEERAKGNILERFSAQQFPDLHSELNLSSLELGDSALYFCASSVAPAYEQYFGPGTRLTVT.

The chain couples TRBV7-8 to TRBJ1-6, with 7 bases that match TRBD1. Germline assignment: CDR1 SGHVS and CDR2 FQNEAQ. This CDR3 region has 16 residues. The V segment lost 3 bases and the J segment 7 bases; nucleotides outside the gene matches: 9. CDR3 sequence reads: CASSFGRGLGNSPLHF. CDR3 DNA: TGTGCCAGCAGCTTCGGCAGGGGGTTAGGAAATTCACCCCTCCACTTT.

This clone was detected a few times. Other DNA sequences within the sample encode an identical CDR3. The rearrangement uses TRBV29-1 and TRBJ2-2; 10 nucleotides align to TRBD1. The ends lost 4 bases at V and 2 bases at J; junction bases unmatched: 1. The germline V gene encodes CDR1 SQVTM and CDR2 ANQGSEA. The CDR3 loop spans 14 amino acids. CDR3 in amino acids: CSVGQGANTGELFF. The DNA of the CDR3 is TGCAGCGTTGGACAGGGGGCTAACACCGGGGAGCTGTTTTTT.

This chain links TRBV7-2 with TRBJ1-6; TRBD1 might be the D (5 bases). The germline CDR1 and CDR2 sequences are SGHTA and FQGNSA. The CDR3 spans 14 residues. V was pared by 2 bases and J by 9 bases, with 11 bases between. The DNA for the CDR3 is TGTGCCAGCAGCTTACAGGGTTTAATTTCACCCCTCCACTTT. Protein product: CASSLQGLISPLHF.

This chain's CDR3 is CASSARDLSYEQYF. The CDR3 coding sequence is TGTGCCAGCAGCGCCAGGGATCTGTCCTACGAGCAGTACTTC. The V call is TRBV7-9, the J call TRBJ2-7, with D maybe TRBD1 (5 bases). The germline V gene has CDR1 SEHNR and CDR2 FQNEAQ (reference sequence). The CDR3 has 14 residues. V lost 5 bases and J 1 base, leaving 12 bases between the germline ends.

The V gene is TRBV23-1, the J gene TRBJ2-7, with D possibly being TRBD1 or TRBD2 (5 bases each). TRBV23-1 is assigned to the ORF class and has an uncertain function. This CDR3 contains 14 residues. Trimming pared 4 bases from V and 3 bases from J, leaving 13 bases between. CDR3 nucleotide sequence: TGCGCCAGCAGTCCTTGGGACGGGATCTACGAGCAGTACTTC. It is translated as CASSPWDGIYEQYF.

This chain joins TRBV10-1 and TRBJ2-2; D unresolved. Looked up from germline, CDR1 is WNHNN and CDR2 is SYGVQD (reference sequence). Between the trimmed V and J ends, which lost 1 base and 4 bases, there was a span of 7 bases. This CDR3 is 14 amino acids long. The CDR3 DNA is TGCGCCAGCAGTGAGTTAGGTGTCACCGGGGAGCTGTTTTTT. Amino acid sequence: CASSELGVTGELFF.

As concerns this clone: The same CDR3 also results from other DNA sequences found in this sample. The genes are TRBV20-1 and TRBJ2-7; D unclear. The germline gives CDR1 DFQATT, CDR2 SNEGSKA (reference sequence). CDR3 length: 11 amino acids. V shed 0 bases and J shed 4 bases, with 4 bases lying between them. Written as DNA, the CDR3 is TGCAGTGCTAGAGATGGTTACGAGCAGTACTTC. Translation: CSARDGYEQYF.

The V gene is TRBV27, the J gene TRBJ2-4, with D perhaps TRBD1 (6 bases). The germline V gene has CDR1 MNHEY and CDR2 SMNVEV (reference sequence). The V and J ends lost 3 bases and 16 bases respectively, with 19 bases between them. The CDR3 consists of 13 residues. CDR3 sequence (DNA): TGTGCCAGCAGTTTTAACAGGGCCCGTCGTCTTTACTTC. It codes for CASSFNRARRLYF.